This T cell receptor (beta chain) was obtained from a study of T cells in Graves' hyperthyroidism and ophthalmopathy (dated by TCRdb to about 2019). Describing the broader study: Peripheral blood was collected at initial diagnosis, before any treatment. The roughly 91 discovery patients were randomly split 7:3 into training and test sets. After sampling, hyperthyroidism patients received methimazole starting at 30 mg daily, and ophthalmopathy patients received high-dose intravenous methylprednisolone. TCR V-J signatures able to tell the groups apart were searched for in a discovery cohort of 90 to 100 patients, of whom around 42 had Graves' ophthalmopathy and around 56 had stable Graves' hyperthyroidism. Whether ophthalmopathy could be predicted prospectively was tested in an independent validation cohort made up of under 20 hyperthyroidism patients plus 17 patients who later progressed to ophthalmopathy. The paper describes TCR Vbeta CDR3 sequencing of about 140 peripheral blood samples, made up of 43 ophthalmopathy patients, roughly 72 hyperthyroidism patients and around 17 progressor patients. In roughly six Graves' hyperthyroidism patients, the study also compared T-cell repertoires from thyroid tissue with T-cell repertoires from blood.

Ophthalmopathy patients had moderately to severely active disease, with a Clinical Activity Score of 3 or more, a NOSPECS grade of 4 or more, and a disease duration of less than 3 months. Any patient with an uncontrolled infection, another autoimmune disease, pregnancy or lactation was excluded. Clinical symptoms, serum thyroxine and TRAb, thyroid ultrasound, and orbital computed tomography formed the basis for the diagnoses. PBMCs were isolated from about 9 ml of fresh peripheral blood by Ficoll-Paque density gradient centrifugation. Total RNA was extracted using Trizol reagent, and RNA quality was assessed on an Agilent 2100 Bioanalyzer. TCR beta CDR3 regions were amplified from RNA transcripts. A first-round RT-PCR of the TCR CDR3 used the HTBI primer set with the Qiagen OneStep RT-PCR kit. Libraries were constructed in a second round of multiplex PCR, after which size selection and purification were performed. Paired-end sequencing of the libraries was performed with 100 bp reads on an Illumina HiSeq2000. Processing in the source paper ran as follows. SOAPnuke was used to process the raw data, throwing out any read that contained adapters or uncalled bases, had a mean Phred below 15, or lacked an exact constant-primer or identifier match. High-quality paired reads were merged with COPE v1.2.5, and unique nucleotide sequences were defined as clonotypes. MiTCR v1.1 was used to align the clonotypes against IMGT TRBV, TRBD and TRBJ reference segments. Only V-J combinations with frequency above 0.0001, covering about 99% of repertoires, were analysed. The TCS score was defined as F50 (clonal expansion) divided by E x V (chaos), with BLOSUM62-based TCRdist calculated between CDR3 peptides within each V-J. Welch's t-statistics and random forest reduced 500 to 650 V-J features to under 15, which were used in a naive Bayes classifier (R e1071). Clones were called with MiXCR by TCRdb after fastp trimmed the public reads at Q25, and only in-frame beta chains were retained. All rows with the same CDR3 protein become a single entry with the most common DNA and genes. What appears here as the V and J calls and clone size reflects TCRdb's work, not the paper's. The sample data list about 270,000 distinct CDR3 sequences, and about 20% of these were observed just once. The ten largest clones add up to over 55% of the sample.

Broad study findings and their caveats: In validation, the model predicted progression to ophthalmopathy a median of around 6.5 months before onset, with about 67% sensitivity and just under 75% specificity. Most expanded thyroid clonotypes (frequency above 0.001) were also found in blood, which suggests that blood repertoires may mirror thyroid immune responses. Sample size was not statistically predetermined, and investigators were not blinded to group allocation. A model built on a 13 V-J signature distinguished ophthalmopathy from stable hyperthyroidism, reaching around 88% sensitivity and under 84% specificity in cross-validation and 80%/75% in testing.

CDR1 MDHEN and CDR2 SYDVKM are derived from the germline V gene. Compared with germline, V lacks 5 bases and J lacks 0 bases; bases without a gene match: 6. Including cysteine and phenylalanine, the CDR3 has 17 amino acids. Of the read, only the CDR3 DNA is kept; its 51 bases are in frame from base 1. This clonotype appeared a few times. Its antigen is unknown. No much larger clone is present one base from it, and per-base qualities are unavailable. The clonotype originates from a man under 40 with Graves' ophthalmopathy. The chain employs TRBV28 and TRBJ2-1; 11 junctional bases match TRBD2. The sequenced sample consisted of blood. The CDR3 protein: CASSHASGRNSYNEQFF. The DNA reads as follows: TGTGCCAGCAGTCATGCTAGCGGGAGGAACTCCTACAATGAGCAGTTCTTC.